This is a list of T cell receptor beta chains from one sample in a study of glioma-infiltrating T cells. TCRdb ran MiXCR on the multiplex PCR reads and lists one entry per CDR3 protein. The profile covers 150,000 to 200,000 distinct CDR3 sequences, with around 32% appearing a single time and over 20% taken by the ten largest. Sample: glioma tissue, nonneoplastic brain tissue, or PBMCs (not recorded which). These receptors were obtained from a human donor with low-grade glioma or glioblastoma, undergoing nonglioma brain surgery, or in good health (not recorded which). Both conserved end residues are part of each CDR3. The order of the fields is clone size, D gene, J gene, V gene, CDR3 protein, CDR3 DNA. D genes are given only for firm matches. Clone size is not always given. Where it is, it says once, few, many or a class for expanded clones.

few	TRBD1	TRBJ2-4	TRBV7-2	CASSFGQGNIQYF	TGTGCCAGCAGCTTCGGACAGGGGAACATTCAGTACTTC
many	TRBD1	TRBJ2-7	TRBV20-1	CSALPGQTIYEQYF	TGCAGTGCTCTACCGGGACAGACCATATACGAGCAGTACTTC
once	.	TRBJ2-7	TRBV4-1	CASSQILWYEQYF	TGCGCCAGCAGCCAGATCCTCTGGTACGAGCAGTACTTC
few	.	TRBJ2-7	TRBV4-2	CASSQETGTYEQYF	TGTGCCAGCAGCCAAGAAACAGGCACCTACGAGCAGTACTTC
.	.	TRBJ2-5	TRBV19	CASSIRWGSTIQETQYF	TGTGCCAGTAGTATAAGGTGGGGGTCGACGATCCAAGAGACCCAGTACTTC
.	.	TRBJ1-1	TRBV15	CATSRDLRCSSTEAFF	TGTGCCACCAGCAGAGATCTCAGGTGCTCGAGCACTGAAGCTTTCTTT
.	.	TRBJ2-7	TRBV12-3/TRBV12-4	CASRPTGLREQYF	TGTGCCAGCAGACCGACAGGCCTCAGGGAGCAGTACTTC
many	.	TRBJ1-6	TRBV7-2	CASSLRRDTRQSPLHF	TGTGCCAGCAGCTTAAGGCGGGACACCCGACAGTCACCCCTCCACTTT
many	.	TRBJ1-2	TRBV7-9	CASSLERGGYTF	TGTGCCAGCAGCTTAGAAAGGGGTGGCTACACCTTC
many	.	TRBJ2-1	TRBV4-2	CASSQEMGSSYNEQFF	TGTGCCAGCAGCCAAGAGATGGGTAGCTCCTACAATGAGCAGTTCTTC
many	.	TRBJ1-5	TRBV19	CASSPADNQPQHF	TGTGCCAGTAGTCCCGCGGACAATCAGCCCCAGCATTTT
.	TRBD2	TRBJ2-3	TRBV28	CASSFGLAGGPKLENEYF	TGTGCCAGCAGTTTCGGACTAGCGGGAGGGCCAAAATTAGAAAATGAGTATTTT
many	.	TRBJ2-5	TRBV12-3/TRBV12-4	CASSLRKTQYF	TGTGCCAGCAGCCTTAGGAAGACCCAGTACTTC
many	.	TRBJ1-1	TRBV2	CASSDQGGRAEAFF	TGTGCCAGCAGTGATCAAGGGGGGAGGGCTGAAGCTTTCTTT
many	.	TRBJ2-3	TRBV7-6	CASSPRGAVTDTQYF	TGTGCCAGCAGTCCACGGGGTGCCGTCACAGATACGCAGTATTTT
many	.	TRBJ2-3	TRBV7-9	CASSLEGLPTDTQYF	TGTGCCAGCAGCTTAGAGGGGCTCCCCACAGATACGCAGTATTTT
many	.	TRBJ2-2	TRBV7-8	CASSFGQNTGELFF	TGTGCCAGCAGCTTTGGACAGAACACCGGGGAGCTGTTTTTT
many	.	TRBJ1-4	TRBV27	CASSLQPTNEKLFF	TGTGCCAGCAGTTTACAGCCAACTAATGAAAAACTGTTTTTT
.	TRBD1	TRBJ2-7	TRBV12-3/TRBV12-4	CASSPTGTGAYEQYF	TGTGCCAGCAGTCCTACCGGGACAGGGGCCTACGAGCAGTACTTC
many	.	TRBJ1-4	TRBV29-1	CSVEGEKLFF	TGCAGCGTTGAAGGTGAAAAACTGTTTTTT
few	.	TRBJ2-7	TRBV19	CASSIRGREREGVSYEQYF	TGTGCCAGTAGTATCAGGGGCAGGGAACGAGAGGGCGTCTCCTACGAGCAGTACTTC
many	.	TRBJ2-1	TRBV7-9	CASSWDQNEQFF	TGTGCCAGCAGCTGGGACCAGAATGAGCAGTTCTTC
.	.	TRBJ2-7	TRBV20-1	CTASPQGNEQCF	TGCACTGCTAGCCCGCAGGGCAACGAGCAGTGCTTC
few	TRBD2	TRBJ2-1	TRBV7-6	CASSPRTSGSYNEQFF	TGTGCCAGCAGCCCCCGGACTAGCGGGAGTTATAATGAGCAGTTCTTC
few	.	TRBJ2-3	TRBV7-3	CASSSTPGHTDTQYF	TGTGCCAGCAGCTCGACACCGGGGCACACAGATACGCAGTATTTT
many	TRBD1	TRBJ2-7	TRBV6-1	CASRGQGGEQYF	TGTGCCAGCAGGGGACAGGGCGGAGAGCAGTACTTC
many	.	TRBJ2-1	TRBV12-3/TRBV12-4	CASTTTLRDEQFF	TGTGCCAGCACCACGACACTGAGGGATGAGCAGTTCTTC
few	TRBD1	TRBJ2-7	TRBV28	CATLETGSAYGQYF	TGTGCCACCCTCGAGACAGGGTCGGCCTACGGGCAGTACTTC
many	TRBD2	TRBJ2-7	TRBV5-4	CASSTGLAGGNLEQYF	TGTGCCAGCAGCACCGGACTAGCGGGAGGTAACCTCGAGCAGTACTTC
few	.	TRBJ2-3	TRBV3-1	CASSDSFSLWIFF	TGTGCCAGCAGCGACTCCTTTTCCCTTTGGATTTTTTTT
.	TRBD2	TRBJ2-1	TRBV11-2	CASSWGGVNEQFF	TGTGCCAGCAGCTGGGGGGGGGTGAATGAGCAGTTCTTC
many	.	TRBJ2-1	TRBV7-2	CASSQGGEQFF	TGTGCCAGCAGCCAGGGGGGTGAGCAGTTCTTC
many	TRBD2	TRBJ2-3	TRBV29-1	CSGVSGNPDTQYF	TGCAGCGGTGTTAGCGGGAACCCAGATACGCAGTATTTT
few	TRBD1	TRBJ2-5	TRBV19	CASSQSRDRPSTQYF	TGTGCCAGTAGCCAATCCCGGGACAGGCCTAGTACCCAGTACTTC
many	.	TRBJ2-5	TRBV4-1	CASSQEGQTGETQYF	TGCGCCAGCAGCCAAGAGGGGCAGACAGGAGAGACCCAGTACTTC
many	.	TRBJ2-7	TRBV28	CASNLAGEQYF	TGTGCCAGCAACCTTGCGGGTGAGCAGTACTTC
many	.	TRBJ1-1	TRBV20-1	CSASQPGAYTEAFF	TGCAGTGCTAGTCAGCCAGGGGCTTACACTGAAGCTTTCTTT
.	TRBD2	TRBJ2-2	TRBV5-4	CASSPTGLAGGWGTGELFF	TGTGCCAGCAGCCCCACCGGACTAGCGGGAGGGTGGGGCACCGGGGAGCTGTTTTTT
many	.	TRBJ2-1	TRBV6-1	CASSEGFNEQFF	TGTGCCAGCAGTGAAGGGTTCAATGAGCAGTTCTTC
many	.	TRBJ2-1	TRBV7-9	CASSLAQTGRNEQFF	TGTGCCAGCAGCTTAGCCCAGACAGGGAGGAATGAGCAGTTCTTC
many	.	TRBJ2-1	TRBV4-3	CASSQDVPVYNEQFF	TGCGCCAGCAGCCAAGATGTCCCCGTATACAATGAGCAGTTCTTC
.	.	TRBJ2-5	TRBV10-3	CAISEVDRSEETQYF	TGTGCCATCAGTGAAGTCGACAGGTCAGAAGAGACCCAGTACTTC
.	.	TRBJ2-3	TRBV19	CTSSMDRGGTLDTQYF	TGTACCAGTAGTATGGATAGAGGGGGGACTTTGGATACGCAGTATTTT
once	.	TRBJ2-3	TRBV6-1	CASSGGFPQDTQYF	TGTGCCAGCAGTGGGGGCTTTCCCCAAGATACGCAGTATTTT
.	TRBD2	TRBJ2-5	TRBV29-1	CSVSSGRAEETQYF	TGCAGCGTGTCTAGCGGGAGGGCGGAGGAGACCCAGTACTTC
.	.	TRBJ2-1	TRBV19	CASSTRSDVLNEQFF	TGTGCCAGTAGTACCCGCAGTGATGTTCTCAATGAGCAGTTCTTC
.	.	TRBJ2-3	TRBV18	CASSPPGAGDTQYF	TGTGCCAGCTCACCACCCGGGGCAGGGGATACGCAGTATTTT
many	.	TRBJ1-1	TRBV28	CASRPNAPRGAFF	TGTGCCAGCAGACCCAACGCCCCCCGGGGAGCTTTCTTT
few	.	TRBJ2-2	TRBV6-1	CASRQVSNTEELFF	TGTGCCAGCAGACAGGTTTCAAACACCGAGGAGCTGTTTTTT
.	.	TRBJ2-5	TRBV6-6	CASGTPGQFQETQYF	TGTGCCAGCGGGACTCCGGGACAGTTCCAAGAGACCCAGTACTTC
many	TRBD2	TRBJ2-7	TRBV5-6	CASSPGLADYEQYF	TGTGCCAGCTCACCAGGGCTAGCGGACTACGAGCAGTACTTC
.	TRBD1	TRBJ2-1	TRBV28	CASSFRDRGDNEQFF	TGTGCCAGCAGTTTTAGGGACAGGGGGGACAATGAGCAGTTCTTC
many	TRBD2	TRBJ2-7	TRBV6-1	CACLGLAGLYEQYF	TGTGCCTGCTTGGGACTAGCGGGACTCTACGAGCAGTACTTC
many	.	TRBJ1-1	TRBV7-9	CASSLARREAFF	TGTGCCAGCAGCTTAGCGCGTCGCGAAGCTTTCTTT
many	.	TRBJ2-6	TRBV6-2/TRBV6-3	CASSFDSGANVLTF	TGTGCCAGCAGTTTTGACTCTGGGGCCAACGTCCTGACTTTC